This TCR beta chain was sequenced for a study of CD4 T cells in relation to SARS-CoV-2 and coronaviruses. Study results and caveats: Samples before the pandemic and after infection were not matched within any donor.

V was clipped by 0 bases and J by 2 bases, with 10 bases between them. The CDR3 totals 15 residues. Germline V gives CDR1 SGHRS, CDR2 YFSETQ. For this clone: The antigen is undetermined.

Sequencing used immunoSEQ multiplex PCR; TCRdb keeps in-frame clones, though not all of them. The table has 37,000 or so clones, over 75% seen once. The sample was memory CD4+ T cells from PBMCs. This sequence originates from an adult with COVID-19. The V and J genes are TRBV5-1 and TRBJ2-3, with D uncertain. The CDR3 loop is CASSLDGGTTDTQYF. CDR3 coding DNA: TGCGCCAGCAGCTTGGATGGCGGAACCACAGATACGCAGTATTTT.